What follows are 5 T cell receptor beta chains derived from one specimen sequenced in a study of blood T cell repertoires in COVID-19. Some clones are missing from TCRdb's copy, which holds only in-frame ones; the method was immunoSEQ multiplex PCR. The sample yields 100,000 to 150,000 clones, over 75% seen once. The sequenced sample was peripheral blood. All receptors derive from a woman over 75 with acute or convalescent COVID-19.

The chain joins TRBV6-5 to TRBJ1-5; D is ambiguous. CDR1 is MNHEY and CDR2 is SVGAGI in the germline V gene. The V gene lost 0 bases and the J gene lost 7 bases, with 7 bases spanning the gap. The CDR3 extends over 13 amino acids. In nucleotides, the CDR3 is TGTGCCAGCAGTTACTCAAAGCGGCAGCCCCAGCATTTT. Protein: CASSYSKRQPQHF.

V gene TRBV5-1 combines with J gene TRBJ2-5, with 11 positions matching TRBD2. Losses at the gene ends were 3 bases for V and 3 bases for J; bases not matched to a gene: 7. Germline V gene lookup returns CDR1 SGHRS and CDR2 YFSETQ. The CDR3 runs to 16 residues. CDR3 DNA sequence: TGCGCCAGCAGCTCGGGACGACTAGCGGGGAAAGAGACCCAGTACTTC. Translating gives CASSSGRLAGKETQYF.

This chain links TRBV5-6 with TRBJ1-4; TRBD1 matches 7 bases. The V and J ends lost 4 bases and 2 bases, in that order; junction bases with no gene match: 5. CDR1 and CDR2 (germline): SGHDT, YYEEEE. The CDR3 is 15 residues long. CDR3 DNA: TGTGCCAGCAGCCCAACAGGGGCTACTAATGAAAAACTGTTTTTT. This codes for CASSPTGATNEKLFF.

The V call is TRBV3-1 (or the pseudogene TRBV3-2), the J call TRBJ1-1; D ambiguous. Trimming took 0 bases from V and 10 from J, leaving 12 bases between them. Germline loops: CDR1 LGHDT, CDR2 YNNKEL (reference sequence). CDR3 length: 13 residues. The CDR3 nucleotides read TGTGCCAGCAGCCAAGATCGGGGATCTGGAGCTTTCTTT. It codes for CASSQDRGSGAFF.

J is TRBJ2-1 and V is TRBV5-1; TRBD2 matches at 8 bases. The V gene's germline CDR1 is SGHRS and CDR2 YFSETQ. The CDR3 runs to 16 residues. After removal of 0 bases from V and 4 bases from J, the junction contained 6 bases not matched to a gene. The CDR3, as DNA: TGCGCCAGCAGCTTGGCGGGGGGGGTGGCGTACAATGAGCAGTTCTTC. This encodes CASSLAGGVAYNEQFF.